Listed here are 23 T cell receptor beta chains from one sample, sequenced in a study of identical twins. One entry per CDR3 protein results from TCRdb running MiXCR on the 5' RACE reads. Of under 400,000 distinct CDR3 sequences in the sample, approximately 8.7% were seen once. Sequenced sample: naive T cells sorted from blood. These receptors were collected from a woman aged 50 to 60 in good health.

This clonotype has ten or more counts. V usage is TRBV20-1 and J usage is TRBJ2-1, with TRBD2 matching 8 bases. V lost 3 bases to trimming and J lost 4 bases; unmatched junction nucleotides: 5. CDR1 and CDR2 (germline): DFQATT, SNEGSKA (reference sequence). The CDR3 is 14 residues long. The CDR3 DNA is TGCAGTGCTAGTCGGGAGGGCCTTTACAATGAGCAGTTCTTC. Protein product: CSASREGLYNEQFF.

This clonotype was detected only a few times. The CDR3 is CASRTGTGGSSGANVLTF. The CDR3 nucleotides read TGTGCCAGCAGAACCGGGACAGGGGGCAGTTCTGGGGCCAACGTCCTGACTTTC. This chain links TRBV3-1 with TRBJ2-6, with 12 positions matching TRBD1. Trimming cost V 6 bases and J 1 base; bases outside gene matches: 7. CDR3 length: 18 residues. Germline assignment: CDR1 LGHDT and CDR2 YNNKEL (reference sequence).

This clonotype has just a few counts. The chain couples TRBV4-2 to TRBJ1-2; D might be TRBD1 (5 bases). V lost 2 bases and J lost 2, with 24 bases in between. CDR1 and CDR2 (germline): LGHNA, YNFKEQ. The CDR3 extends over 19 amino acids. The CDR3 protein is CASSQQGVIPLRANYGYTF. CDR3 in DNA: TGTGCCAGCAGCCAACAGGGTGTTATCCCGTTAAGGGCAAACTATGGCTACACCTTC.

This clonotype appeared a few times. The genes are TRBV16 and TRBJ2-3; the D gene is possibly TRBD2 (5 bases). Deletions cut 4 bases from V and 6 bases from J, with 23 bases between. The V gene's germline CDR1 is KGHSY and CDR2 FQNENV. CDR3 length: 17 residues. This chain's CDR3 is CASSRYLGAATGDTQYF. DNA of the CDR3: TGTGCCAGCAGCCGATACCTTGGAGCGGCCACGGGTGATACGCAGTATTTT. Filled out from reference TRBV16 and TRBJ2-3, the complete variable domain reads GEEVAQTPKHLVRGEGQKAKLYCAPIKGHSYVFWYQQVLKNEFKFLISFQNENVFDETGMPKERFSAKCLPNSPCSLEIQATKLEDSAVYFCASSRYLGAATGDTQYFGPGTRLTVL.

This clonotype was seen repeatedly, ten times or more. V is TRBV12-3 or TRBV12-4 and J is TRBJ2-5; weak D call: TRBD2 (6 bases). The CDR3 runs 14 residues. Trimming shortened V by 1 base and J by 5 bases, and 11 bases separated the two germline ends. In nucleotides, the CDR3 is TGTGCCAGCAGTTTAGTGGGGGGACGGGAGACCCAGTACTTC. Translation: CASSLVGGRETQYF.

The V and J genes are TRBV3-1 and TRBJ2-2; no clear D. Trimming pared 7 bases from V and 7 bases from J, leaving 13 bases between. CDR1 is LGHDT, CDR2 YNNKEL, per germline (reference sequence). The length of the CDR3 is 13 residues. CDR3 DNA: TGTGCCAGCACCCAGGTCTCTAGCGGGGAGCTGTTTTTT. It translates to CASTQVSSGELFF.

This clonotype has more than one count but fewer than ten. The chain carries TRBV5-1 and TRBJ2-1; D is possibly TRBD2 (6 bases). The germline V gene has CDR1 SGHRS and CDR2 YFSETQ. Trimming took off 4 bases at V and 0 bases at J, with 14 bases between the two ends. The CDR3 has 16 amino acids. The CDR3 nucleotides are TGCGCCAGCAGCCCGGGACTTTCTCCCTCCTACAATGAGCAGTTCTTC. It encodes CASSPGLSPSYNEQFF.

This clonotype occurred a few times. The chain is built from TRBV6-5 and TRBJ2-2; 9 bases map to TRBD1. Germline V gives CDR1 MNHEY, CDR2 SVGAGI. There are 16 residues in the CDR3. Trimming at V came to 5 bases and at J to 7 bases, leaving 11 bases not matched to a gene. Written as DNA, the CDR3 is TGTGCCAGCAGTCCCGGGAGGACAGGGGTGTACGGGGAGCTGTTTTTT. This sequence encodes CASSPGRTGVYGELFF.

This chain uses TRBV20-1 with TRBJ1-1, with 8 nucleotides matching TRBD1. The CDR3 runs 13 residues. V gave up 4 bases and J gave up 0 bases; unmatched junction bases: 1. Germline CDR1 reads DFQATT; CDR2 reads SNEGSKA (reference sequence). CDR3 sequence reads: CSAMGQVNTEAFF. CDR3 bases: TGCAGTGCTATGGGACAGGTGAACACTGAAGCTTTCTTT.

This clonotype was picked up a small number of times. One end of the junction varies from germline; a read error may be responsible. The chain employs TRBV7-7 and TRBJ2-3; 9 bases are a match to TRBD1. CDR1 is SSHAT, CDR2 FNYEAQ, per germline (reference sequence). This CDR3 region has 15 residues. This CDR3 is CASSPTGGGTDTQYF. The CDR3 region has the DNA TGTGCTAGCAGCCCGACAGGGGGTGGCACAGATACGCAGTATTTT.

This clonotype appeared many times. This chain joins TRBV12-3 or TRBV12-4 and TRBJ2-1, with TRBD2 matching over 8 bases. This CDR3 has 16 residues. V dropped 5 bases and J dropped 0; count of bases not matched to a gene: 6. CDR3 in amino acids: CASSTSGGSSYNEQFF. In DNA form, the CDR3 reads TGTGCCAGCAGTACTAGCGGAGGAAGCTCCTACAATGAGCAGTTCTTC.

This clonotype was observed a handful of times. The gene calls are TRBV2 and TRBJ2-2, with D tentatively TRBD2 (6 bases). V was shortened by 6 bases and J by 7 bases, with 21 bases between the two germline ends. The CDR3 has 16 amino acids. Germline V gene data show CDR1 as SNHLY and CDR2 as FYNNEI. The CDR3 nucleotides read TGTGCCAGCAGGCTCCGGGCCCAAGGGACTTACGGGGAGCTGTTTTTT. Protein sequence: CASRLRAQGTYGELFF. Full variable domain (remainder filled in from reference TRBV2 and TRBJ2-2): EPEVTQTPSHQVTQMGQEVILRCVPISNHLYFYWYRQILGQKVEFLVSFYNNEISEKSEIFDDQFSVERPDGSNFTLKIRSTKLEDSAMYFCASRLRAQGTYGELFFGEGSRLTVL.

This clonotype showed up many times. The chain has TRBV11-2 and TRBJ2-2; tentative D call: TRBD1 (5 bases). The germline V and J ends were trimmed by 7 bases and 2 bases, with 11 bases remaining between them. CDR3 length: 14 residues. Per germline, CDR1 SGHAT and CDR2 FQNNGV. CDR3: CASKRTRNTGELFF. The CDR3 bases are TGTGCCAGCAAGAGGACACGCAACACCGGGGAGCTGTTTTTT. The variable domain in full, with the rest retrieved from reference TRBV11-2 and TRBJ2-2, is EAGVAQSPRYKIIEKRQSVAFWCNPISGHATLYWYQQILGQGPKLLIQFQNNGVVDDSQLPKDRFSAERLKGVDSTLKIQPAKLEDSAVYLCASKRTRNTGELFFGEGSRLTVL.

This clonotype was found a few times. V gene TRBV5-5 combines with J gene TRBJ1-1, with unresolved D. V lost 7 bases and J lost 1, with 14 bases in between. This CDR3 contains 14 residues. The germline CDR1 and CDR2 sequences are SGHKS and YYEKEE (reference sequence). The CDR3 here is CASDNRRGNTEAFF. CDR3 coding DNA: TGTGCCAGCGACAACCGGCGGGGGAACACTGAAGCTTTCTTT.

This clonotype occurred a few times. This chain uses TRBV6-2 or TRBV6-3 with TRBJ2-1; a possible D gene is TRBD1 (6 bases). Trimming took off 0 bases at V and 2 bases at J, with 11 bases between the two ends. Germline CDR1 and CDR2: MNHEY and SVGEGT. CDR3 length: 16 residues. For the CDR3, the DNA is TGTGCCAGCAGTTACTCCGGGACACGGGCCTACAATGAGCAGTTCTTC. This gives the protein CASSYSGTRAYNEQFF.

This clonotype was seen many times. V usage is TRBV7-2 and J usage is TRBJ2-1; D remains unclear. The ends were cut back, 5 bases at V and 4 bases at J, with 9 bases in the middle. The CDR3 covers 13 residues. Germline V gene sequence: CDR1 SGHTA, CDR2 FQGNSA. The CDR3 DNA sequence: TGTGCCAGCAGCACCCACGTTTACAATGAGCAGTTCTTC. This gives the protein CASSTHVYNEQFF.

The gene calls are TRBV13 and TRBJ2-5; TRBD2 agrees at 11 bases. J lost 5 bases, V lost 5 bases, and 7 bases had no gene match. This CDR3 is 15 amino acids long. From germline, CDR1 is PRHDT and CDR2 FYEKMQ (reference sequence). The CDR3 region is CASSLLTSGSETQYF. The CDR3 bases are TGTGCCAGCAGCCTATTAACTAGCGGGAGTGAGACCCAGTACTTC.

The V call is TRBV10-2, the J call TRBJ1-5; no clear D. The CDR3 runs to 15 residues. Germline loops: CDR1 WSHSY, CDR2 SAAADI. Trimming removed 2 bases from V and 5 bases from J, with 13 bases in between. CDR3 protein: CASSEPLYRDQPQHF. CDR3 nucleotides: TGCGCCAGCAGTGAGCCCCTCTATCGGGATCAGCCCCAGCATTTT.

This clonotype was counted between two and nine times. The chain has TRBV3-1 and TRBJ2-5, with 8 bases lining up with TRBD1. Germline CDR1 and CDR2: LGHDT and YNNKEL (reference sequence). With V trimmed by 3 bases and J by 5 bases, 14 bases remained unmatched. There are 17 residues in the CDR3. This chain's CDR3 is CASSHGQGLRESETQYF. The CDR3 DNA sequence: TGTGCCAGCAGCCACGGACAGGGATTGCGCGAGAGTGAGACCCAGTACTTC.

This clonotype was seen ten or more times. V usage is TRBV10-3 and J usage is TRBJ2-7; the D gene is possibly TRBD1 (6 bases). CDR1 and CDR2 from the germline V gene are ENHRY and SYGVKD. Trimming shortened V by 3 bases and J by 6 bases, and 18 bases separated the two germline ends. CDR3 length equals 15 residues. The CDR3 DNA follows: TGTGCCATCAGTGATTTTCGTGGTCAGGGGAGCGAGCAGTACTTC. As protein: CAISDFRGQGSEQYF.

This clonotype was seen only a few times. This sequence joins TRBV12-3 or TRBV12-4 and TRBJ2-5; 8 bases are a match to TRBD2. This CDR3 region has 13 residues. Trimming took 5 bases from V and 6 from J; bases not matched to a gene: 5. Here the CDR3 DNA reads TGTGCCAGCAGTGCTAGCGGGCCAAAGACCCAGTACTTC. It specifies CASSASGPKTQYF.

This clonotype was seen a handful of times. The J gene is TRBJ2-1, the V gene TRBV24-1; tentative D call: TRBD1 (5 bases). This CDR3 region has 13 residues. V lost 6 bases and J 4 bases, leaving 9 bases between the germline ends. Germline V gene data show CDR1 as KGHDR and CDR2 as SFDVKD. The CDR3 DNA reads TGTGCCACCAGTACAGGCCTGTACAATGAGCAGTTCTTC. This gives the protein CATSTGLYNEQFF.

In this sample, this clonotype turned up a few times. This chain links TRBV5-1 with TRBJ2-5; D unclear. The CDR3 is 14 residues long. Trimming stripped 0 bases from V and 3 bases from J, with 9 bases between. Germline V CDR1 and CDR2: SGHRS, YFSETQ. The CDR3: CASSLVLGKETQYF. The DNA of the CDR3 is TGCGCCAGCAGCTTGGTCCTGGGTAAAGAGACCCAGTACTTC.